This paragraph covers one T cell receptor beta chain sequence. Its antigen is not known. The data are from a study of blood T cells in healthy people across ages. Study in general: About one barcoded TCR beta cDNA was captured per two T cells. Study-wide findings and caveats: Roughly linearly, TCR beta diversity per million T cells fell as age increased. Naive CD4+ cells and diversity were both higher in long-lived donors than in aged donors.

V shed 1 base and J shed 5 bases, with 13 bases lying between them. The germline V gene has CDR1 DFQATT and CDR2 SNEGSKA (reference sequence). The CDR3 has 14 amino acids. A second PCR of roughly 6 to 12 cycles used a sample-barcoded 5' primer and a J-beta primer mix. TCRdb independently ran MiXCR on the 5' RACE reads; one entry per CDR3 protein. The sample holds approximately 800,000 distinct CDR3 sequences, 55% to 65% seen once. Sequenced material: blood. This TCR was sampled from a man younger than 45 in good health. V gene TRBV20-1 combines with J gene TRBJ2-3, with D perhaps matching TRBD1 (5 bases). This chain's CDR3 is CSARGGAPGDTQYF. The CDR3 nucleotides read TGCAGTGCTAGAGGTGGGGCTCCAGGAGATACGCAGTATTTT.